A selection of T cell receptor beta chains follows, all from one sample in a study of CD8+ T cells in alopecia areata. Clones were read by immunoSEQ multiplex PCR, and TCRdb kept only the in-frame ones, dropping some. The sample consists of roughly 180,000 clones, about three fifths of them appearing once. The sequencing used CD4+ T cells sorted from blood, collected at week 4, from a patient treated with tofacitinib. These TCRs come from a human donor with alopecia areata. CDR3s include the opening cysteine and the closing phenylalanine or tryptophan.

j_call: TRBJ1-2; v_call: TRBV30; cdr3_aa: CAWSASTYGYTF
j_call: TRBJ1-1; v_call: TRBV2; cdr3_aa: CASSAARGDTEAFF
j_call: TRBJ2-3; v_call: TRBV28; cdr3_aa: CASLRTDTQYF
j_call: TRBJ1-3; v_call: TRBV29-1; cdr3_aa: CSVAAGFDTIYF
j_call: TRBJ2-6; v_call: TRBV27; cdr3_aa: CASSFRGSGANVLTF
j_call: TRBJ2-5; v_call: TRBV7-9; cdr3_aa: CASSFQETQYF
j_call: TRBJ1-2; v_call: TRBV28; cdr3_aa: CASSKTGTYTF
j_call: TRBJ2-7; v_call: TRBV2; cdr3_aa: CASSAGGGSRQYF
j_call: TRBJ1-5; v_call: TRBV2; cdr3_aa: CASSTGHF
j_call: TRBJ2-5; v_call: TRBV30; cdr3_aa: CALGDIQETQYF
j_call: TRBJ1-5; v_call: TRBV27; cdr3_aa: CASSLTGRGNQPQHF
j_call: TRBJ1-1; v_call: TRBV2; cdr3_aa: CASRDYSGVRGVAEAFF
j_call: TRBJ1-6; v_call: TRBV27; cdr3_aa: CASKTGLNSPLHF
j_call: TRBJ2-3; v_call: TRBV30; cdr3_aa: CALEAGGSTDTQYF
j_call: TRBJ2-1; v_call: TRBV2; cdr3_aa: CASSEGHDEQFF
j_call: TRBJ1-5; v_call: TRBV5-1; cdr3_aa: CASSLVGDSNQPQHF
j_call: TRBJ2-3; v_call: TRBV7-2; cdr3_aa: CASSAGDLSTDTQYF
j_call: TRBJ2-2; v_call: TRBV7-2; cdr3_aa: CASSPRTGGAIRNTGELFF
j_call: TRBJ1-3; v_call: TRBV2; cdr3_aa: CASSESFDTVRSGNTIYF
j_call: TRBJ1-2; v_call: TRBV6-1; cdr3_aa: CASSFGDYGYTF
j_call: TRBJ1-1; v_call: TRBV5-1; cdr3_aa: CASRGTGDTEAFF
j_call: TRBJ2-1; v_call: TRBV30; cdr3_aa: CAWMAGDYNEQFF
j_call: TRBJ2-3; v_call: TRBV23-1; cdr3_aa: CASSQGPTDTQYF
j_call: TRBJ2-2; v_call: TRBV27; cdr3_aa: CASGGGELFF
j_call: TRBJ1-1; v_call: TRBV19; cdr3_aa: CASTEAFF
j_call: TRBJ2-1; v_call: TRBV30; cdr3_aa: CAWSGALTKQFF
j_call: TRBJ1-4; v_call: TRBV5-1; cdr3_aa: CASSSDRGDEKLFF
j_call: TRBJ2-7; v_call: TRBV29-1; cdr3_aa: CSVELVQGAEQYF
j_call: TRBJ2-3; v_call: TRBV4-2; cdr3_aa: CASSQAVGDRDTQYF
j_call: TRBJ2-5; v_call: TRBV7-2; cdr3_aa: CASSPVLGFQETQYF
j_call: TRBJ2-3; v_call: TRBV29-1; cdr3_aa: CSVEEEGAHTDTQYF
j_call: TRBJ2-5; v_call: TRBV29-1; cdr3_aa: CSVGAGAPETQYF
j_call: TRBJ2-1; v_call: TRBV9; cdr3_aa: CASSVGTSYNEQFF
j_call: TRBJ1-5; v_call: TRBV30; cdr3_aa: CAWSVPGFSNQPQHF
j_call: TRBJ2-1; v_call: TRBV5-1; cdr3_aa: CASSLSTSGSYNEQFF
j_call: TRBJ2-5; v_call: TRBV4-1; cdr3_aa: CASSQLGFQETQYF
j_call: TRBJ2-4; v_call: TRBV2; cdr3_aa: CASSEELGWGNIQYF